This T cell receptor beta chain was observed in a study of blood T cell repertoires in COVID-19. Overall study context: PBMCs, B-cell-depleted T cells, or T cells were the source of the cDNA or gDNA that made up the material.

Individuals aged roughly 18 to 100 years were recruited from fewer than 30 US areas. Participant reports of clinical history set cohort assignment. Study processing details: Nucleated cell counts were estimated from reference gene primer amplification. Assay: immunoSEQ multiplex PCR; the TCRdb copy retains only in-frame clones and omits some. V, J and clone size derive from that table, while D and trimming were established from the DNA sequence. The sample holds 150,000 or so clones, roughly 78% seen once. The germline V gene has CDR1 SGHAT and CDR2 FQNNGV. Trimming shortened V by 2 bases and J by 0 bases, and 7 bases separated the two germline ends. This CDR3 contains 15 residues.

The chain combines TRBV11-2 with TRBJ2-2; D remains unclear. Sequencing was done on a sample of PBMCs or T cells enriched from blood (not recorded which). The sequence was collected from a woman aged 50 to 65 who had recovered from COVID-19. Here the CDR3 DNA reads TGTGCCAGCAGCTTATATCACTCGAACACCGGGGAGCTGTTTTTT. It is translated as CASSLYHSNTGELFF.